One sample yielded the 3 T cell receptor beta chains listed below, sequenced in a study of T cells expressing NK-cell markers. TCRdb reprocessed the 5' RACE reads, with one entry per CDR3 protein and no DNA. This sample's table reports some 110,000 distinct CDR3 sequences. Sequencing was carried out using blood T cells: a sorted CD56 or NKG2C T cell subset, CD4+ or CD8+ T cells, or bulk PBMC T cells (not recorded which). Receptors were obtained from a woman aged 18 to 75 in good health.

This chain links TRBV7-8 with TRBJ2-1; the D call of TRBD2 rests on TCRdb alone, since no DNA is present to check it. The CDR3 sequence is 16 residues long. CDR1 is SGHVS, CDR2 FQNEAQ, per germline. CDR3 sequence: CASSGGTSGSSNEQFF.

The gene calls are TRBV7-9 and TRBJ1-1. In germline, CDR1 is SEHNR, CDR2 FQNEAQ (reference sequence). This CDR3 region has 12 residues. The CDR3 loop is CASSLGMAEAFF.

The genes are TRBV6-1 and TRBJ2-3. This CDR3 comprises 14 residues. Germline V gene data show CDR1 as MNHNS and CDR2 as SASEGT. This CDR3 is CASSETRYTDTQYF.